Below, 21 T cell receptor beta chains from the same sample are listed, as sequenced in a study of cytotoxic CD8 clonotypes in ibrutinib-treated CLL. The assay was immunoSEQ multiplex PCR, and TCRdb's table has in-frame clones only and misses some. The sample yields about 120,000 clones, 58% seen once. The material was PBMCs, obtained after 24 months of ibrutinib treatment. The receptors were sampled from a human donor with chronic lymphocytic leukemia.

The CDR3 region is CASSRNTEAFF. CDR3 DNA: TGTGCCAGCAGTAGGAACACTGAAGCTTTCTTT. The J gene is TRBJ1-1, the V gene TRBV6-6; D ambiguous. V dropped 5 bases and J dropped 1 base, with 2 bases sitting between them. CDR3 length: 11 amino acids. The V gene's germline CDR1 is MNHNY and CDR2 SVGAGI (reference sequence).

This chain joins TRBV7-6 and TRBJ2-1; no definite D call. Germline V gene sequence: CDR1 SGHVS, CDR2 FNYEAQ. There are 12 residues in the CDR3. The germline V and J ends were trimmed by 3 bases and 7 bases, with 7 bases remaining between them. CDR3 nucleotide sequence: TGTGCCAGCAGCTTTTCGCGAAATGAGCAGTTCTTC. This translates into CASSFSRNEQFF.

This chain uses TRBV6-1 with TRBJ1-1, with D possibly matching TRBD1 (5 bases). Trimming stripped 2 bases from V and 8 bases from J, with 12 bases between. The CDR3 totals 13 residues. From germline, CDR1 is MNHNS and CDR2 SASEGT. CDR3 in amino acids: CASSEQHRQEAFF. CDR3 nucleotides: TGTGCCAGCAGTGAACAACATCGACAGGAAGCTTTCTTT.

This clone came up a few times. This chain connects TRBV28 to TRBJ1-4; TRBD1 agrees at 10 bases. This CDR3 comprises 14 residues. Germline CDR1 reads MDHEN; CDR2 reads SYDVKM. Unmatched junction bases numbered 5, after V lost 3 bases and J lost 10 bases. CDR3 amino acids: CASSLGTGAPKLFF. As DNA, the CDR3 is TGTGCCAGCAGTTTGGGGACAGGGGCACCAAAACTGTTTTTT.

This chain connects TRBV7-2 to TRBJ1-4; 8 bases are shared with TRBD1. Germline V gene lookup returns CDR1 SGHTA and CDR2 FQGNSA. The CDR3 extends over 15 amino acids. V trimming: 1 base; J trimming: 8 bases; junction bases outside the gene matches: 6. The CDR3 reads CASSLGQGKGEKLFF. DNA for the CDR3: TGTGCCAGCAGCTTAGGACAGGGGAAAGGCGAAAAACTGTTTTTT.

The rearrangement joins TRBV29-1 to TRBJ1-1; TRBD1 aligns across 10 bases. The CDR3 length is 11 residues. V lost 7 bases and J lost 7; bases outside the gene matches: 3. Germline V lookup: CDR1 SQVTM, CDR2 ANQGSEA. The CDR3 reads CSADRGLEAFF. The CDR3 region has the DNA TGCAGCGCTGACAGGGGGCTTGAAGCTTTCTTT.

This clone was counted ten times or more. The CDR3 region is CASKGGNWAPLHF. CDR3 bases: TGTGCCAGCAAGGGGGGGAACTGGGCGCCCCTCCACTTT. The chain joins TRBV27 to TRBJ1-6; possible D gene TRBD1, 6 bases. CDR1 MNHEY and CDR2 SMNVEV come from the germline V gene (reference sequence). CDR3 size: 13 residues. The V and J ends lost 7 bases and 13 bases respectively, with 17 bases between them.

The chain recombines TRBV19 with TRBJ1-1, with D uncertain. Trimming cost V 6 bases and J 4 bases, with 12 bases left between them. The germline gives CDR1 LNHDA, CDR2 SQIVND (reference sequence). The CDR3 runs to 13 residues. CDR3 sequence (DNA): TGTGCCAGTAGCCATGGGCGTGGCACTGAAGCTTTCTTT. Protein product: CASSHGRGTEAFF.

The J gene is TRBJ1-2, the V gene TRBV7-2; 10 nucleotides line up with TRBD1. V was clipped by 5 bases and J by 6 bases; unmatched bases: 21. CDR1 is SGHTA and CDR2 is FQGNSA in the germline V gene. This CDR3 has 19 amino acids. DNA of the CDR3: TGTGCCAGCAGCCCCCCTGCCGGGACAGGGGTGGAATCTATCAATGGCTACACCTTC. It encodes CASSPPAGTGVESINGYTF.

This chain joins TRBV19 and TRBJ2-2; TRBD1 agrees at 7 bases. Germline CDR1 and CDR2: LNHDA and SQIVND (reference sequence). This CDR3 comprises 13 residues. Losses at the gene ends were 10 bases for V and 4 bases for J; bases not matched to a gene: 6. This CDR3 is CATNRGTTGELFF. CDR3 DNA: TGTGCCACTAACAGGGGTACCACCGGGGAGCTGTTTTTT.

This clone was counted a few times. The chain recombines TRBV15 with TRBJ1-3; D gene ambiguous. CDR1 and CDR2 (germline): LNHNV, YYDKDF (reference sequence). The CDR3 runs to 13 residues. The V end was cut by 7 bases, the J end by 0 bases, with 7 bases between. CDR3 loop: CATTTSSGNTIYF. The CDR3, as DNA: TGTGCCACCACCACGAGCTCTGGAAACACCATATATTTT.

This chain uses TRBV30 with TRBJ1-4, with D maybe TRBD1 (6 bases). The length of the CDR3 is 12 residues. V lost 5 bases to trimming and J lost 8 bases, with 12 bases between them. CDR1 and CDR2 (germline): GTSNPN, SVGIG (reference sequence). CDR3 DNA sequence: TGTGCCTGGGGTGGGGGCTACGAAAAACTGTTTTTT. Protein sequence: CAWGGGYEKLFF. The whole variable domain, filled in from reference TRBV30 and TRBJ1-4, reads SQTIHQWPATLVQPVGSPLSLECTVEGTSNPNLYWYRQAAGRGLQLLFYSVGIGQISSEVPQNLSASRPQDRQFILSSKKLLLSDSGFYLCAWGGGYEKLFFGSGTQLSVL.

The chain joins TRBV10-1 to TRBJ2-5; D perhaps matches TRBD2 (5 bases). The V gene lost 5 bases and the J gene lost 10 bases, with 17 bases spanning the gap. There are 13 residues in the CDR3. Germline CDR1 WNHNN, CDR2 SYGVQD (reference sequence). In DNA form, the CDR3 reads TGCGCCAGCAGTCGTAGTTCGGCCGGAGGCCAGTACTTC. Translating gives CASSRSSAGGQYF.

A few counts support this clone. The chain joins TRBV25-1 to TRBJ1-1; the D gene is possibly TRBD1 (6 bases). This CDR3 is 14 amino acids long. Between the trimmed V and J ends, which lost 4 bases and 3 bases, there was a span of 12 bases. The germline V gene has CDR1 MGHDK and CDR2 SYGVNS. CDR3 residues: CASSVTGKDTEAFF. The CDR3 DNA reads as TGTGCCAGCAGTGTTACAGGGAAGGACACTGAAGCTTTCTTT.

V gene TRBV19 combines with J gene TRBJ1-1, with a possible D match to TRBD1 (5 bases). The germline gives CDR1 LNHDA, CDR2 SQIVND (reference sequence). CDR3 length: 14 residues. Deletions cut 1 base from V and 5 bases from J, with 11 bases between. CDR3 in DNA: TGTGCCAGTAGTATAGTAGGGGTGGGGACTGAAGCTTTCTTT. This codes for CASSIVGVGTEAFF.

This clone was recorded many times. J is TRBJ1-1 and V is TRBV10-1, with a weak D call TRBD1 (5 bases). Germline V gene sequence: CDR1 WNHNN, CDR2 SYGVQD (reference sequence). CDR3 length equals 13 residues. Trimming shortened V by 0 bases and J by 7 bases, and 9 bases separated the two germline ends. CDR3 residues: CASSESQGFEAFF. The CDR3 bases are TGCGCCAGCAGTGAGTCGCAGGGTTTTGAAGCTTTCTTT.

V is TRBV20-1 and J is TRBJ2-3; no clear D. V dropped 1 base and J dropped 5 bases, with 4 bases sitting between them. This CDR3 has 11 amino acids. Germline CDR1 is DFQATT and CDR2 is SNEGSKA (reference sequence). The CDR3 DNA reads as TGCAGTGCTAGAGTCAAAGATACGCAGTATTTT. Translating gives CSARVKDTQYF.

The chain employs TRBV7-7 and TRBJ2-3; D is unclear. The length of the CDR3 is 13 residues. Germline CDR1 SSHAT, CDR2 FNYEAQ (reference sequence). The ends were cut back, 5 bases at V and 5 bases at J, with 11 bases in the middle. As DNA, the CDR3 is TGTGCCAGCAGCCTAGTCCCCGAAGATACGCAGTATTTT. Its translation: CASSLVPEDTQYF.

This rearrangement joins TRBV30 to TRBJ1-1; D is unresolved. Germline CDR1 is GTSNPN and CDR2 is SVGIG (reference sequence). The CDR3 totals 12 residues. The V gene lost 4 bases and the J gene lost 10 bases, with 16 bases spanning the gap. Written as DNA, the CDR3 is TGTGCCTGGACAAGATCCTCTAATGGAGCTTTCTTT. Its protein product is CAWTRSSNGAFF.

The rearrangement uses TRBV7-9 and TRBJ2-6, with 9 bases that match TRBD1. This CDR3 spans 18 amino acids. J was trimmed by 4 bases and V by 5 bases; bases with no gene match: 12. Germline loops: CDR1 SEHNR, CDR2 FQNEAQ (reference sequence). The CDR3 sequence: CASSRSQGAVRGANVLTF. CDR3 nucleotides: TGTGCCAGCAGCCGATCACAGGGGGCCGTACGAGGGGCCAACGTCCTGACTTTC.

Only one count was recorded for this clone. The rearrangement links TRBV5-8 to TRBJ1-5; D is perhaps TRBD1 (5 bases). Trimming removed 0 bases at V and 6 bases at J, with 16 bases between. The CDR3 consists of 16 residues. Germline assignment: CDR1 SGHTS and CDR2 YDEGEE. The CDR3 sequence: CASSLAGGGSVQPQHF. The CDR3 DNA reads as TGTGCCAGCAGCTTGGCCGGGGGGGGATCGGTTCAGCCCCAGCATTTT.